This T cell receptor beta chain was recorded in a study of blood T cell repertoires in COVID-19. At the level of the study: Samples representing acute and convalescent COVID-19 were sourced from the United States, Italy and Spain. Sample material is recorded as cDNA or gDNA derived from T cells, B-cell-depleted T cells, or PBMCs.

Authors' methods: Reference gene primer amplification in the assay estimated nucleated cell counts. Measured with immunoSEQ multiplex PCR; TCRdb has only the in-frame clones, and not every one. V, J and clone size are taken as reported in that table, and D and trimming were inferred from the DNA itself. The sample records about 350,000 clones, almost 90% being singletons. The V gene's germline CDR1 is SGHNT and CDR2 YENEEA. Trimming stripped 5 bases from V and 2 bases from J, with 13 bases between. The CDR3 consists of 14 residues. Participants came from fewer than 25 US areas, aged about 18 to 89 years.

Sequences were obtained from PBMCs or T cells enriched from blood (not recorded which). This chain joins TRBV11-3 and TRBJ2-7; D is possibly TRBD1 (5 bases). This TCR was sampled from a woman in her twenties or thirties who had been exposed to COVID-19. The CDR3 DNA reads TGTGCCAGCAGCGGGGCTAGAAGACCCTACGAGCAGTACTTC. Translated, it gives CASSGARRPYEQYF.